This T cell receptor (beta chain) derives from a study of regulatory T cells in long-lasting Graves disease. The wider study: The criterion for persistent Graves' disease was over 5 years of antithyroid drugs with positive TSH receptor antibodies.

V dropped 2 bases and J dropped 2 bases, with 19 bases sitting between them. This CDR3 is built from 18 residues. Germline CDR1 and CDR2: SGHRS and YFSETQ. This clonotype was detected many times. With iRepertoire HTBI primers and Arm-PCR of CDR3 regions, TCR beta libraries were built. TCRdb reprocessed the multiplex PCR reads with MiXCR, giving one entry per CDR3 protein. The sample lists roughly 430,000 distinct CDR3 sequences, about 21% occurring once. Time point reported: persistent/refractory GD, antithyroid drugs over 5 years with positive TRAb. PBMCs provided the RNA from which the TCR library was made.

The sequenced sample was peripheral blood mononuclear cells (PBMCs), obtained when the disease was refractory, from a patient treated with antithyroid drugs. The sequence was obtained from a female donor with Graves disease. The V and J genes are TRBV5-1 and TRBJ2-2; TRBD1 or TRBD2 may be the D gene (5 bases each). CDR3 nucleotide sequence: TGCGCCAGCAGCTTTTCTCAACCGGGACCGCCTAACACCGGGGAGCTGTTTTTT. This translates into CASSFSQPGPPNTGELFF.